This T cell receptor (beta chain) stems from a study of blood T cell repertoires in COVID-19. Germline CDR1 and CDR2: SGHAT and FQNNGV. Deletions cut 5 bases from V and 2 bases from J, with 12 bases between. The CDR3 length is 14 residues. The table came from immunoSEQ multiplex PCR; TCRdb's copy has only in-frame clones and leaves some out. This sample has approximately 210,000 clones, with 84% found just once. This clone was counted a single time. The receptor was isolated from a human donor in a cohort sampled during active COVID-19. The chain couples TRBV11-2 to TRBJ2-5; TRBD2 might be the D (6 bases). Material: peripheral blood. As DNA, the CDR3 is TGTGCCAGCAGCAAGGGACTCCAACAAGAGACCCAGTACTTC. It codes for CASSKGLQQETQYF. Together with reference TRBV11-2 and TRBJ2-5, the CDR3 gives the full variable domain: EAGVAQSPRYKIIEKRQSVAFWCNPISGHATLYWYQQILGQGPKLLIQFQNNGVVDDSQLPKDRFSAERLKGVDSTLKIQPAKLEDSAVYLCASSKGLQQETQYFGPGTRLLVL.